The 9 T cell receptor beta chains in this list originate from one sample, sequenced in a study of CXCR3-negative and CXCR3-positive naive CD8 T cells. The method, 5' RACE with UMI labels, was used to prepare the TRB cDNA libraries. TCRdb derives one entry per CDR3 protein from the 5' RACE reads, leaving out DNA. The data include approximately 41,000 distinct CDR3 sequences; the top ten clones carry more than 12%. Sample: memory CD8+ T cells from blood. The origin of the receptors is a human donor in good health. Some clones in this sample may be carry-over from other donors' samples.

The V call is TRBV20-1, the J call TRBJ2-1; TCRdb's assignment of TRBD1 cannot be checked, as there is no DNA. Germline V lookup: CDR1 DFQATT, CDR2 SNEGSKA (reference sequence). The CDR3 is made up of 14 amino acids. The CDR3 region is CSASGGPDYNEQFF.

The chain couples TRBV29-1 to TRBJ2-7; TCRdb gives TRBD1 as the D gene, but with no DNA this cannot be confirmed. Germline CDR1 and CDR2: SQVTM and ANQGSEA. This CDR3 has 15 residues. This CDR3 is CSVEDLAGSGLEQYF.

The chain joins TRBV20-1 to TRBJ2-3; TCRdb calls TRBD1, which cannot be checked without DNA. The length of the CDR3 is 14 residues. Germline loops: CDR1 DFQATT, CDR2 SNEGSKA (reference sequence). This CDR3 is CSASGRGVTDTQYF.

The CDR3 loop is CASSFRTGVAYEQYF. The chain is built from TRBV5-5 and TRBJ2-7; the TRBD1 assignment by TCRdb is unverifiable without DNA. The germline V gene has CDR1 SGHKS and CDR2 YYEKEE (reference sequence). The CDR3 is 15 amino acids.

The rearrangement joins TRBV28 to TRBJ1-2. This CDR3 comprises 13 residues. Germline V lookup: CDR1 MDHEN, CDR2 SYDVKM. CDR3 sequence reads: CASSFKGFYGYTF.

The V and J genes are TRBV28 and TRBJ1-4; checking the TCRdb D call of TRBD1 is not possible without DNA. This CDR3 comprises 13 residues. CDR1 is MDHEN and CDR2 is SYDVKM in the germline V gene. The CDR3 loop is CASSLYPGQELFF. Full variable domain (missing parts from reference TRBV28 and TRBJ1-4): DVKVTQSSRYLVKRTGEKVFLECVQDMDHENMFWYRQDPGLGLRLIYFSYDVKMKEKGDIPEGYSVSREKKERFSLILESASTNQTSMYLCASSLYPGQELFFGSGTQLSVL.

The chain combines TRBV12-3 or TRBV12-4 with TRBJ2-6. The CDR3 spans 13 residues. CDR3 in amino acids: CASMDAGANVLTF.

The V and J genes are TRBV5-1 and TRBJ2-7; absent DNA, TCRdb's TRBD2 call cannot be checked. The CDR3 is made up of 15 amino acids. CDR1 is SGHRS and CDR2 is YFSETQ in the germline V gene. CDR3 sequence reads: CASSLGLAGVYEQYF.

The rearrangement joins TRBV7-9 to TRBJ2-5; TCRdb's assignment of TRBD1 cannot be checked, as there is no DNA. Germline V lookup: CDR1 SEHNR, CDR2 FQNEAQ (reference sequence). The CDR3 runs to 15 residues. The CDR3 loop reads CASSDLRRQQETQYF.